One TCR beta chain is described in this entry. What it binds is unknown. This sample was taken from a study of cytomegalovirus exposure and HLA in healthy donors. Study results and limitations: Cytomegalovirus association was listed for about 150 TCR beta chains. Analysis was carried out at a later point, and it linked a missense DCLRE1C variant to TCR beta V- and J-gene trimming.

Healthy bone marrow donors made up the cohort. The study ran its PCR with 60 Vbeta and 13 Jbeta primers. In the original processing: Counted up in a later analysis, unique TCR beta chains came to some 80 million, with some 11 million shared. The table came from immunoSEQ multiplex PCR; TCRdb's copy has only in-frame clones and leaves some out. Clone size and the V and J calls come from that table; the DNA yielded D and trimming. The sample has about 170,000 clones, roughly four fifths seen once; the top ten hold 4.8%. CDR1 is SGHNT and CDR2 is YENEEA in the germline V gene. Trimming removed 4 bases at V and 0 bases at J, with 18 bases between. The CDR3 totals 18 residues.

The chain employs TRBV11-3 and TRBJ2-2; D is possibly TRBD1 (6 bases). The TCR comes from a girl under 18 in good health and CMV-seropositive. The sample was PBMCs. The CDR3 DNA reads as TGTGCCAGCAGCTCTCCGGACAGCCAATCTTCGAACACCGGGGAGCTGTTTTTT. Translated: CASSSPDSQSSNTGELFF.